The 17 T cell receptor beta chains below were found in one sample sequenced in a study of lymphopenia after photon versus proton radiotherapy. Only in-frame clones appear in the TCRdb table, and some are missing; sequencing was by immunoSEQ multiplex PCR. The sample includes about 22,000 clones, around 90% of them seen just once. This specimen was peripheral blood, taken from a patient treated with proton-based radiotherapy. The receptor source for this set is a woman in her 70s with pancreatic cancer. Some clones in this sample may be carry-over from other donors' samples.

The chain is built from TRBV11-3 and TRBJ2-2; the D call may be TRBD1 or TRBD2 (5 bases each). The CDR3 contains 14 residues. With 1 base removed from V and 7 bases from J, the gap between germline ends came to 10 bases. From germline, CDR1 is SGHNT and CDR2 YENEEA. CDR3 DNA: TGTGCCAGCAGCTTAGGAGGGGACGGCGGGGAGCTGTTTTTT. Protein: CASSLGGDGGELFF.

V and J are TRBV10-3 and TRBJ2-7; 9 bases line up with TRBD2. This CDR3 spans 14 amino acids. In germline, CDR1 is ENHRY, CDR2 SYGVKD. V dropped 3 bases and J dropped 5; count of bases not matched to a gene: 5. CDR3 loop: CAISESGTSNEQYF. CDR3 nucleotide sequence: TGTGCCATCAGTGAATCCGGGACTAGCAACGAGCAGTACTTC.

J is TRBJ2-5 and V is TRBV9, with TRBD1 matching 7 bases. CDR3 size: 14 residues. Germline V lookup: CDR1 SGDLS, CDR2 YYNGEE. With V trimmed by 4 bases and J by 5 bases, 8 bases remained unmatched. The CDR3: CASSPGQTYETQYF. In nucleotides, the CDR3 is TGTGCCAGCAGCCCGGGACAGACTTACGAGACCCAGTACTTC.

J is TRBJ2-2 and V is TRBV7-2; the match to TRBD2 covers 9 bases. V lost 2 bases to trimming and J lost 7 bases; unmatched junction nucleotides: 5. CDR3 length: 15 residues. Germline V gives CDR1 SGHTA, CDR2 FQGNSA. The CDR3 region has the DNA TGTGCCAGCAGCTTATTAGCGGGAGATGTCGGGGAGCTGTTTTTT. Its translation: CASSLLAGDVGELFF. Together with reference TRBV7-2 and TRBJ2-2, the CDR3 gives the full variable domain: GAGVSQSPSNKVTEKGKDVELRCDPISGHTALYWYRQSLGQGLEFLIYFQGNSAPDKSGLPSDRFSAERTGGSVSTLTIQRTQQEDSAVYLCASSLLAGDVGELFFGEGSRLTVL.

The J gene is TRBJ2-2, the V gene TRBV29-1; TRBD2 is a possible D gene (6 bases). CDR1 and CDR2 from the germline V gene are SQVTM and ANQGSEA. Trimming stripped 6 bases from V and 7 bases from J, with 18 bases between. The CDR3 runs to 14 residues. The CDR3 DNA sequence: TGCAGCGTCGCTAGCGCGACTAGGGGCGGGGAGCTGTTTTTT. It codes for CSVASATRGGELFF.

The chain recombines TRBV28 with TRBJ1-1, with D possibly matching TRBD1 (6 bases). CDR1 and CDR2 from the germline V gene are MDHEN and SYDVKM. The CDR3 has 17 amino acids. V dropped 4 bases and J dropped 4 bases, with 22 bases sitting between them. Written as DNA, the CDR3 is TGTGCCAGCAGTTCTCCCCCCGGGACAAGTGACGGCACTGAAGCTTTCTTT. Protein: CASSSPPGTSDGTEAFF.

The chain carries TRBV6-6 and TRBJ2-6; D remains ambiguous. Between the trimmed V and J ends, which lost 10 bases and 0 bases, there was a span of 7 bases. CDR1 is MNHNY and CDR2 is SVGAGI in the germline V gene (reference sequence). This CDR3 has 13 residues. The chain's CDR3 is CATSNSGANVLTF. The DNA for the CDR3 is TGTGCCACCTCAAACTCTGGGGCCAACGTCCTGACTTTC.

The chain has TRBV6-1 and TRBJ1-4; the D gene is possibly TRBD1 (6 bases). Germline CDR1 and CDR2: MNHNS and SASEGT. This CDR3 is built from 15 residues. Trimming removed 6 bases from V and 2 bases from J, with 13 bases in between. This CDR3 is CASSPGAVTNEKLFF. DNA of the CDR3: TGTGCCAGCAGCCCAGGGGCCGTCACTAATGAAAAACTGTTTTTT.

The chain combines TRBV19 with TRBJ2-3; TRBD2 aligns across 8 bases. Germline V gene sequence: CDR1 LNHDA, CDR2 SQIVND (reference sequence). The V segment lost 3 bases and the J segment 1 base; nucleotides outside the gene matches: 3. This CDR3 has 15 amino acids. CDR3 DNA: TGTGCCAGTAGTATCAAAGCGGGAGGCACAGATACGCAGTATTTT. It encodes CASSIKAGGTDTQYF.

The V and J genes are TRBV28 and TRBJ1-2; TRBD1 matches at 8 bases. Germline V CDR1 and CDR2: MDHEN, SYDVKM. Trimming removed 6 bases from V and 4 bases from J; junction bases left unmatched: 7. The CDR3 totals 14 residues. The CDR3 sequence is CASRPGQGGYGYTF. As DNA, the CDR3 is TGTGCCAGCAGGCCAGGACAGGGCGGCTATGGCTACACCTTC.

In its sample, this clone was seen once. This chain uses TRBV5-1 with TRBJ2-7; 7 positions match TRBD2. V dropped 1 base and J dropped 10; count of bases not matched to a gene: 8. Looked up from germline, CDR1 is SGHRS and CDR2 is YFSETQ. CDR3 length: 13 amino acids. The CDR3 bases are TGCGCCAGCAGCTTGACGGACGGGAGGAACCAGTACTTC. This translates into CASSLTDGRNQYF.

This chain links TRBV7-6 with TRBJ2-7, with a tentative D call TRBD2 (5 bases). The CDR3 runs 15 residues. Germline-derived CDR1 and CDR2 are SGHVS and FNYEAQ. V was cut by 0 bases and J by 5 bases, with 14 bases left in between. The CDR3 here is CASSLAAGEIDEQYF. The CDR3 coding sequence is TGTGCCAGCAGCTTAGCTGCCGGGGAGATCGACGAGCAGTACTTC.

The chain combines TRBV6-1 with TRBJ2-2, with 10 bases that match TRBD1. Germline V lookup: CDR1 MNHNS, CDR2 SASEGT. The length of the CDR3 is 15 residues. Trimming took 5 bases from V and 5 from J; bases not matched to a gene: 5. The DNA for the CDR3 is TGTGCCAGCAGTCTACCGGGACAGGGGACCGGGGAGCTGTTTTTT. Protein product: CASSLPGQGTGELFF.

This clone came up once. The rearrangement uses TRBV6-1 and TRBJ2-1; perhaps D is TRBD1 or TRBD2 (5 bases each). The V end was cut by 11 bases, the J end by 0 bases, with 14 bases between. Germline loops: CDR1 MNHNS, CDR2 SASEGT. The CDR3 has 14 residues. The CDR3 DNA reads TGTGCCTTGCAGGGAGCGAGCTCCTACAATGAGCAGTTCTTC. It yields the protein CALQGASSYNEQFF.

The V call is TRBV19, the J call TRBJ1-5; TRBD1 agrees at 7 bases. This CDR3 comprises 13 residues. J lost 6 bases, V lost 4 bases, and 3 bases had no gene match. Germline values: CDR1 LNHDA, CDR2 SQIVND (reference sequence). CDR3 in amino acids: CASSKGGGQPQHF. The CDR3, as DNA: TGTGCCAGTAGTAAAGGGGGCGGTCAGCCCCAGCATTTT.

The rearrangement uses TRBV5-1 and TRBJ2-2; D is possibly TRBD1 (7 bases). This CDR3 has 16 amino acids. V lost 3 bases and J lost 4, with 16 bases in between. Germline assignment: CDR1 SGHRS and CDR2 YFSETQ. CDR3 sequence (DNA): TGCGCCAGCAGCTGGAGGGACAGTGTATTCACCGGGGAGCTGTTTTTT. Amino acid sequence: CASSWRDSVFTGELFF.

The chain recombines TRBV2 with TRBJ2-2; D may be TRBD2 (6 bases). The germline V gene encodes CDR1 SNHLY and CDR2 FYNNEI. The CDR3 runs 22 residues. Trimming removed 6 bases at V and 1 base at J, with 33 bases between. CDR3 in amino acids: CASSSAPQLGTPLAWNTGELFF. For the CDR3, the DNA is TGTGCCAGCAGCTCGGCTCCGCAACTCGGGACTCCCTTAGCGTGGAACACCGGGGAGCTGTTTTTT.